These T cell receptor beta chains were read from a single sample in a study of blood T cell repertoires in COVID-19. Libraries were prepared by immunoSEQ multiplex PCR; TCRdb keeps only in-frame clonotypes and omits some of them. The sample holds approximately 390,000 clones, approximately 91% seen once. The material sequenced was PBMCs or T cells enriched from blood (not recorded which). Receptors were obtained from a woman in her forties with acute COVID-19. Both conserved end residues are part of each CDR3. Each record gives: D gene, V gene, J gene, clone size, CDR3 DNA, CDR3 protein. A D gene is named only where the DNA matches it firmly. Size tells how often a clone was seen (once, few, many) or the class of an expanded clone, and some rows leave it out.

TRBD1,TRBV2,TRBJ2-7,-,TGTGCCAGCAGAGAAGACAGGGGAATCGGGGACTCTTGGAGCGAGCAGTACTTC,CASREDRGIGDSWSEQYF
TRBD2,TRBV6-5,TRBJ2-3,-,TGTGCCAGCTCCCGGGGGGGTGGGGCAGATACGCAGTATTTT,CASSRGGGADTQYF
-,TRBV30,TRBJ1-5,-,TGTGCCTGGAGTCCGGGGAACAGCAATCAGCCCCAGCATTTT,CAWSPGNSNQPQHF
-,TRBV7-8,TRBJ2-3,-,TGTGCCAGCAGCCCAGGTCGGGGGGATACGCAGTATTTT,CASSPGRGDTQYF
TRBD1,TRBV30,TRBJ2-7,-,TGTGCCTGGACCCCCGACAGGGTTGGGGGCTACGAGCAGTACTTC,CAWTPDRVGGYEQYF
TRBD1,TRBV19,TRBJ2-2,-,TGTGCCAGTACGGGACAGATGAACACCGGGGAGCTGTTTTTT,CASTGQMNTGELFF
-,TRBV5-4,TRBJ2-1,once,TGTGCCAGCAGCTTGGGACCGGGGGAGGCCTACAATGAGCAGTTCTTC,CASSLGPGEAYNEQFF
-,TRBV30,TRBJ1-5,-,TGTGCCTGGAGTGTAATTAGTGGCAATCAGCCCCAGCATTTT,CAWSVISGNQPQHF
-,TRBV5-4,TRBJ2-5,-,TGTGCCAGCAGGCCGGTGGCGGGGACCCCAGAGACCCAGTACTTC,CASRPVAGTPETQYF
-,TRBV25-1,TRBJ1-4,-,TGTGCCAGCAGTGAATCCGGCGGCTTCAATGAAAAACTGTTTTTT,CASSESGGFNEKLFF
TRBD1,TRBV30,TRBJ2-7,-,TGTGCCTGGGGGACCGGACAGGGCGAGCAGTACTTC,CAWGTGQGEQYF
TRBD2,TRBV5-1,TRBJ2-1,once,TGCGCCAGCCGGAGAGCGGGGGGGTCCGCTGAGCAGTTCTTC,CASRRAGGSAEQFF
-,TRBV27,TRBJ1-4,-,TGTGCCAGCAGTCCTGACGGGGGTGAAAAACTGTTTTTT,CASSPDGGEKLFF
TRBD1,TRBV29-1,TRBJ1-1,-,TGCAGCGTTGCCAGGGGGACCAACACTGAAGCTTTCTTT,CSVARGTNTEAFF
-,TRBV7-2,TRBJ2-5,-,TGTGCCAGCAGCCCCCACCTAGCATGGGGTCAAGAGACCCAGTACTTC,CASSPHLAWGQETQYF
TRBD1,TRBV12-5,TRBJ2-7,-,TGTGCTAGTGGATATGACAGGGTCTACGACTACGAGCAGTACTTC,CASGYDRVYDYEQYF
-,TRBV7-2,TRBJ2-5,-,TGTGCCAGCAGCTTGAGGATACAAGAGACCCAGTACTTC,CASSLRIQETQYF
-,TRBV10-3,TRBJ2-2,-,TGTGCCATCAGTCCGCTTGGGGGCCATAACACCGGGGAGCTGTTTTTT,CAISPLGGHNTGELFF
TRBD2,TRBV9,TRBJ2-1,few,TGTGCCAGCAGCCCGGGACTAGCAAACGGTGAGCAGTTCTTC,CASSPGLANGEQFF
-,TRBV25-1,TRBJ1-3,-,TGTGCCAGCAGTGAATCCCTCTTACTAGGAAACACCATATATTTT,CASSESLLLGNTIYF
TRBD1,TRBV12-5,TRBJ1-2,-,TGTGCTAGTGGCCCACCCCTTGACAGGGCCTATGGCTACACCTTC,CASGPPLDRAYGYTF
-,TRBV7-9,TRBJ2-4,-,TGTGCCAGCAGCTTTTGGGTCCAGGCTTTGGCCAAAAACATTCAGTACTTC,CASSFWVQALAKNIQYF
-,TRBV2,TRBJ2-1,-,TGTGCCAGCAACCCTAGCTTACACAATGAGCAGTTCTTC,CASNPSLHNEQFF
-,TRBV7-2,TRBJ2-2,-,TGTGCCAGCAGCTCCCACAGAACCGGGGAGCTGTTTTTT,CASSSHRTGELFF
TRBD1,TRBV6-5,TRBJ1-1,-,TGTGCCAGCTCGACAGGGGGCACTGAAGCTTTCTTT,CASSTGGTEAFF
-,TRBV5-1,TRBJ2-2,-,TGCGCCAGCAGCTTCGGGGACACCGGGGAGCTGTTTTTT,CASSFGDTGELFF
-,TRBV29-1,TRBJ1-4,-,TGCAGCGGAAGACAGGAGGAAAAACTGTTTTTT,CSGRQEEKLFF
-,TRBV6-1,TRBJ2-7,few,TGTGCCAGCAGTGAAGCGGCAGGATACTCCTACGAGCAGTACTTC,CASSEAAGYSYEQYF
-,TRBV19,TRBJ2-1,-,TGTGCCAGTAGCACTAACAATGAGCAGTTCTTC,CASSTNNEQFF
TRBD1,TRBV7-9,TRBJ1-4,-,TGTGCCAGCAGCACAACGACAGGGGATGAAAAACTGTTTTTT,CASSTTTGDEKLFF
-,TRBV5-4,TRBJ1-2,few,TGTGCCAGCAGCTCCCAGGGGTTAGGCTACACCTTC,CASSSQGLGYTF
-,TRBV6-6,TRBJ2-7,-,TGTGCCAGCAGTTACTCTACAGGGTGGAACGAGCAGTACTTC,CASSYSTGWNEQYF
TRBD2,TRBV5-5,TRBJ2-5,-,TGTGCCAGCAGCTTCCCTACTCTGACTAGCGGGAAGCAAGAGACCCAGTACTTC,CASSFPTLTSGKQETQYF
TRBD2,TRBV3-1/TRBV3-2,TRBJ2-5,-,TGTGCCAGCAGCCAAGGGGGGACTAGCAGCCAAGAGACCCAGTACTTC,CASSQGGTSSQETQYF
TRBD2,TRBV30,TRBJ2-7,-,TGTGCCTGGAGCCACCGACTAGCCGCGCCCTACGAGCAGTACTTC,CAWSHRLAAPYEQYF
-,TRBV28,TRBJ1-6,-,TGTGCCAGCAGGCGAGAACACGGGACTGGGAATTCACCCCTCCACTTT,CASRREHGTGNSPLHF
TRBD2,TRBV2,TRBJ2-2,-,TGTGCCAGCAGTAGGACTAGCGGGAATACCGGGGAGCTGTTTTTT,CASSRTSGNTGELFF
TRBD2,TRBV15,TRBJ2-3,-,TGTGCCACCAGCTACGACGGGGGGGCTTCAGATACGCAGTATTTT,CATSYDGGASDTQYF
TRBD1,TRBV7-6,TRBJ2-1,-,TGTGCCAGCAGCCCCCGTGTACAGGGGGTCGATGAGCAGTTCTTC,CASSPRVQGVDEQFF
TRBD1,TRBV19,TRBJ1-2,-,TGTGCCAGTAGTAAGCTACAGGGGAACTATGGCTACACCTTC,CASSKLQGNYGYTF
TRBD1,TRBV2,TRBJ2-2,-,TGTGCCAGCAGTGAGACAGGGGGCTGGACCGGGGAGCTGTTTTTT,CASSETGGWTGELFF
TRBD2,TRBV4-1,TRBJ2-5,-,TGCGCCAGCAGCCAAGTTCTAGCGGGGTTATCCCAAGAGACCCAGTACTTC,CASSQVLAGLSQETQYF
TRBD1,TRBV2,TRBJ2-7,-,TGTGCCACCCACGGGGACAGCTACGAGCAGTACTTC,CATHGDSYEQYF
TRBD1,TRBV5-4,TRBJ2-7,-,TGTGCCAGCAGCTTGGTTGGACAGGGATACCACGAGCAGTACTTC,CASSLVGQGYHEQYF
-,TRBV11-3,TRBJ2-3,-,TGTGCCAGCAGCGCGAGACTAGATTCCGATACGCAGTATTTT,CASSARLDSDTQYF
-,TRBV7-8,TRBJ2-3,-,TGTGCCAGCAGCTTTCAACGGGGAGGAACAGATACGCAGTATTTT,CASSFQRGGTDTQYF
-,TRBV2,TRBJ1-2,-,TGTGCCAGCAGTGATAGTCCGATCAACTATGGCTACACCTTC,CASSDSPINYGYTF
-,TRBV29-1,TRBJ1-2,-,TGCAGCGTTGCGGGGGGCAGGGGATCGGATGGCTACACCTTC,CSVAGGRGSDGYTF
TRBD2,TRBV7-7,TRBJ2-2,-,TGTGCCAGCAGCTTAGGGGGGGGAGTCCTTTACACCGGGGAGCTGTTTTTT,CASSLGGGVLYTGELFF
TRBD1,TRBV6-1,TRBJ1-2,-,TGTGCCAGCAGTGAAGGCAGGCACAGGGGCAGTGGCTACACCTTC,CASSEGRHRGSGYTF
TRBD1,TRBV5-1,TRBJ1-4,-,TGCGCCAGCAGCGTAGGACAGGGGAATGAAAAACTGTTTTTT,CASSVGQGNEKLFF
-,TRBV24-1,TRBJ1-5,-,TGTGCCACCAGTATGGGGGGACGTGCTCAGCCCCAGCATTTT,CATSMGGRAQPQHF
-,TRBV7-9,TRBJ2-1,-,TGTGCCAGCAGCATAACTAGTTACGAGCAGTTCTTC,CASSITSYEQFF
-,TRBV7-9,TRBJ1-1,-,TGTGCCAGCAGCTCCACACCGGGACATCAAATGGGGAGTTCTGAAGCTTTCTTT,CASSSTPGHQMGSSEAFF